Listed here is a single T cell receptor beta chain. The data were taken from a study of blood T cell repertoires in COVID-19. Study overall: Sites in the United States, Italy and Spain provided acute and convalescent COVID-19 samples.

Sequencing was performed with immunoSEQ multiplex PCR; in TCRdb, only in-frame clones are kept and a portion is missing. The sample includes 250,000 to 350,000 clones, about 88% seen only once; the top ten take 2.6%. Sequenced: PBMCs or T cells enriched from blood (not recorded which). This receptor was obtained from a man aged 60 to 69 who had recovered from COVID-19.

The CDR3 protein is CASSSGTGRTGGELFF. In DNA, the CDR3 is TGTGCCAGCAGCTCAGGGACAGGGCGGACGGGCGGGGAGCTGTTTTTT. The chain uses TRBV7-2 and TRBJ2-2, with 9 bases fitting TRBD1. CDR1 and CDR2 from the germline V gene are SGHTA and FQGNSA. Trimming took 4 bases from V and 7 from J; bases not matched to a gene: 10. This CDR3 spans 16 amino acids.